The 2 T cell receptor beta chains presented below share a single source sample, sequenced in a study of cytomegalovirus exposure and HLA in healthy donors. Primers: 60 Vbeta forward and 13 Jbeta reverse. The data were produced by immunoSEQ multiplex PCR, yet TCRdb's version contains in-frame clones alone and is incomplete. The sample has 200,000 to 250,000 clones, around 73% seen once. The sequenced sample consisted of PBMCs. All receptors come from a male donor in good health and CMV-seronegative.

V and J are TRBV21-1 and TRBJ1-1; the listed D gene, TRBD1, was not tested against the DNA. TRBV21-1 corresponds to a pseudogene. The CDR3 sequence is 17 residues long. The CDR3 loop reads CASSSPGTGILGTEAFF. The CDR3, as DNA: TGTGCCAGCAGCAGCCCCGGGACAGGGATTCTGGGCACTGAAGCTTTCTTT.

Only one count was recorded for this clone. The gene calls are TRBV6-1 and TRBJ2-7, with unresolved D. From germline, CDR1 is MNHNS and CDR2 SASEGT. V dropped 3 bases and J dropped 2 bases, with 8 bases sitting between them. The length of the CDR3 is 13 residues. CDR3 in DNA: TGTGCCAGCAGTGAGGCTGCCCCCTACGAGCAGTACTTC. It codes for CASSEAAPYEQYF.